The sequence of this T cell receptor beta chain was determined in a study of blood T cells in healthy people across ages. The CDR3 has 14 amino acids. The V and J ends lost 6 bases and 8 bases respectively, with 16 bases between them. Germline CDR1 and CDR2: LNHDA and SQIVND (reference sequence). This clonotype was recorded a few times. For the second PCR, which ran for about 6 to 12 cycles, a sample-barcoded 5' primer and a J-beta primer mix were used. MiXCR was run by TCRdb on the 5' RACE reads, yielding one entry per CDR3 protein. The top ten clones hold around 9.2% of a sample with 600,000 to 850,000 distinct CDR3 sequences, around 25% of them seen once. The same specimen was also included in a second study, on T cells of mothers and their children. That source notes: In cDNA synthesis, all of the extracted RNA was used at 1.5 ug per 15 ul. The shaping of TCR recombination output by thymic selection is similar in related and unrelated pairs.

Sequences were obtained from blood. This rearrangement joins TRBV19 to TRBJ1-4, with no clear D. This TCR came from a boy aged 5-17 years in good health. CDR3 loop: CASREFAVSEKLFF. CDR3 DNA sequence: TGTGCCAGTAGAGAATTCGCGGTGTCGGAAAAACTGTTTTTT. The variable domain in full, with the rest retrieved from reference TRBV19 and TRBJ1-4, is DGGITQSPKYLFRKEGQNVTLSCEQNLNHDAMYWYRQDPGQGLRLIYYSQIVNDFQKGDIAEGYSVSREKKESFPLTVTSAQKNPTAFYLCASREFAVSEKLFFGSGTQLSVL.